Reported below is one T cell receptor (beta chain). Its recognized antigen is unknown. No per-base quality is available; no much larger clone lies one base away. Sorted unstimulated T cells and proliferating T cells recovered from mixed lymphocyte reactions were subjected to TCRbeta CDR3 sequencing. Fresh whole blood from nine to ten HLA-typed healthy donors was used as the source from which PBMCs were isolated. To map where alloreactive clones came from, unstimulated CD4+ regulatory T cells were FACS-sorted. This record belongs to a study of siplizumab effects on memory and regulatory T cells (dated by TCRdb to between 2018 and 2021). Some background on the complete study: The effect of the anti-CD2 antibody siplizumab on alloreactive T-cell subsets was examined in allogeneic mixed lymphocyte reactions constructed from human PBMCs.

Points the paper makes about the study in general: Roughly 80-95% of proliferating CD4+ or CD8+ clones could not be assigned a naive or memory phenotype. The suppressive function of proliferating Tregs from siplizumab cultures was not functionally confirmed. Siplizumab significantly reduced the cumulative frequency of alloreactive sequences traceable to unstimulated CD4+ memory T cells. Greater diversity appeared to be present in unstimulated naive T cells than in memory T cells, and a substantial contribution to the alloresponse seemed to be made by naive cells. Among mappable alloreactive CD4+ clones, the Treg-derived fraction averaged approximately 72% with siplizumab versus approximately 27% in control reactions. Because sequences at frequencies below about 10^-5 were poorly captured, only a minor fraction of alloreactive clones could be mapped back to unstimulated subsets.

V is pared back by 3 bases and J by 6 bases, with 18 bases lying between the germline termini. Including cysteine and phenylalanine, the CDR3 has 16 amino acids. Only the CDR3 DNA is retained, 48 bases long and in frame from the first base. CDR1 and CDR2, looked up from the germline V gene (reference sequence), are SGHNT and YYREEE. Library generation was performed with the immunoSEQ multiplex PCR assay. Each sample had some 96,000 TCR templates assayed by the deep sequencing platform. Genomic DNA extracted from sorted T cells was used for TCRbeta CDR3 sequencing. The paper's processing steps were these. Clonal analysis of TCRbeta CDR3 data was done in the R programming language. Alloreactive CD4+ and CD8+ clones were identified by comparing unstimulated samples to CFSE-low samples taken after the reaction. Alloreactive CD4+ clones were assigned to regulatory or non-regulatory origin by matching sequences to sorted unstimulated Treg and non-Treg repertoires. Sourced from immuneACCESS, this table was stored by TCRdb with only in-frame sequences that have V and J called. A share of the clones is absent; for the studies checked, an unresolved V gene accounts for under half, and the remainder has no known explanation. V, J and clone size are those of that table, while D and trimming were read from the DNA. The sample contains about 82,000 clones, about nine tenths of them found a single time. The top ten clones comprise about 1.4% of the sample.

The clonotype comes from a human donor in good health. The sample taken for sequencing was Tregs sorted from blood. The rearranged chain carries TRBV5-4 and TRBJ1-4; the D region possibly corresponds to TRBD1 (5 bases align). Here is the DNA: TGTGCCAGCAGCTATCCCGGGACCGCGGAGCATGAAAAACTGTTTTTT. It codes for CASSYPGTAEHEKLFF.